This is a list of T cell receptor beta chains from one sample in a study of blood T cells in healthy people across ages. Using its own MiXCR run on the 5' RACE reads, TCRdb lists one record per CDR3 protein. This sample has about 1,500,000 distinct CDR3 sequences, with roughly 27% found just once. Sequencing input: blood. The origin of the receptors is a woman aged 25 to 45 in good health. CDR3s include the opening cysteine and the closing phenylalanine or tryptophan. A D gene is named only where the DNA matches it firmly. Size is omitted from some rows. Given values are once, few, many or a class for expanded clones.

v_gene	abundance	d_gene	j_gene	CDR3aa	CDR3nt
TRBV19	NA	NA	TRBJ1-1	CASSPDPFNREVAEAFF	TGTGCCAGTAGTCCGGATCCATTCAACAGGGAGGTGGCTGAAGCTTTCTTT
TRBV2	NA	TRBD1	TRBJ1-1	CASSTGGPIMNTEAFF	TGTGCCAGCAGCACAGGGGGACCGATCATGAACACTGAAGCTTTCTTT
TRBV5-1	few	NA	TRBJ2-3	CASSLAGTGSTDTQYF	TGCGCCAGCAGCTTGGCCGGGACGGGAAGCACAGATACGCAGTATTTT
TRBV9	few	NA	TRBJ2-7	CASSVVKAALPYEQYF	TGTGCCAGCAGCGTAGTGAAGGCTGCATTACCCTACGAGCAGTACTTC
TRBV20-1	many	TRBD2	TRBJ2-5	CSAPTTSGGPRKTQYF	TGCAGTGCCCCCACGACTAGCGGGGGGCCTCGAAAGACCCAGTACTTC
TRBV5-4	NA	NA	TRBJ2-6	CASSHEPQANVLTF	TGTGCCAGCAGCCACGAACCTCAGGCCAACGTCCTGACTTTC
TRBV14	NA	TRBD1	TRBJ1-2	CASSQFGTGGGGYGYTF	TGTGCCAGCAGCCAGTTCGGGACAGGGGGCGGAGGCTATGGCTACACCTTC
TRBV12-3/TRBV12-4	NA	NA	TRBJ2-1	CASRKGPGNEQFF	TGTGCCAGCAGGAAGGGACCAGGCAATGAGCAGTTCTTC
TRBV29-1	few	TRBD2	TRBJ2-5	CSVESGGKETQYF	TGCAGCGTTGAATCGGGGGGTAAAGAGACCCAGTACTTC
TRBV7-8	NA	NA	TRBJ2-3	CASTKKHLRSTDTQYF	TGTGCCAGCACCAAAAAACACCTAAGGAGCACAGATACGCAGTATTTT
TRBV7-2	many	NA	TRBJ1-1	CASSLGLGASTEAFF	TGTGCCAGCAGCTTAGGACTGGGGGCGAGTACTGAAGCTTTCTTT
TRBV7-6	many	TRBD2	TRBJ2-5	CASSYGGLASETQYF	TGTGCCAGCAGTTACGGGGGACTAGCTTCAGAGACCCAGTACTTC
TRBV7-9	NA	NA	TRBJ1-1	CASSLAVVTEAFF	TGTGCCAGCAGCTTAGCAGTAGTCACTGAAGCTTTCTTT
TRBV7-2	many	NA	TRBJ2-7	CASSLGSTRVSYEQYF	TGTGCCAGCAGCTTAGGATCCACCCGGGTTTCCTACGAGCAGTACTTC
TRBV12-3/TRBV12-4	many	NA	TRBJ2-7	CASSWTVSYEQYF	TGTGCCAGCAGCTGGACGGTCTCCTACGAGCAGTACTTC
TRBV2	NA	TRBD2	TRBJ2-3	CASSVAGDRGSDTQYF	TGTGCCAGCAGTGTCGCGGGAGATCGTGGTAGCGATACGCAGTATTTT
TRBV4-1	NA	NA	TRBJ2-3	CASSQVGQRGTDTQYF	TGCGCCAGCAGCCAAGTTGGGCAGCGGGGCACAGATACGCAGTATTTT
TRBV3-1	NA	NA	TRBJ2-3	CASSPSGRTQYF	TGTGCCAGCAGCCCCTCGGGTCGTACGCAGTATTTT
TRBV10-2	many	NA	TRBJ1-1	CASSDRVNTEAFF	TGCGCCAGCAGCGACAGAGTAAACACTGAAGCTTTCTTT
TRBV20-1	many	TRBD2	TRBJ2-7	CSASWLAGGSYEQYF	TGCAGTGCTAGCTGGCTAGCGGGGGGATCCTACGAGCAGTACTTC
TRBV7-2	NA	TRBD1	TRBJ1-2	CASSANRGANYGYTF	TGTGCCAGCAGCGCCAACAGGGGCGCTAACTATGGCTACACCTTC
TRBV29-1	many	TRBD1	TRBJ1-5	CSVAGGAGQPQHF	TGCAGCGTTGCAGGGGGCGCGGGTCAGCCCCAGCATTTT
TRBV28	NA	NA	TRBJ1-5	CVSSLQVPVLEPQHF	TGTGTCAGCAGTCTACAGGTGCCGGTCCTTGAGCCCCAGCATTTT
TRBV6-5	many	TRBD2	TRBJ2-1	CASSYSRGGLAGVGNEQFF	TGTGCCAGCAGTTACTCGAGGGGGGGACTAGCGGGAGTGGGTAATGAGCAGTTCTTC
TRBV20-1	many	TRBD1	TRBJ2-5	CSAPRQGSIQETQYF	TGCAGTGCACCTAGACAGGGAAGCATCCAAGAGACCCAGTACTTC
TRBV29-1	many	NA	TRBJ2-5	CSVSPVGSPGETQYF	TGCAGCGTCTCCCCGGTGGGGAGCCCAGGCGAGACCCAGTACTTC
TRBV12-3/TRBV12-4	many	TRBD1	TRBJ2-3	CASSPDRAADTQYF	TGTGCCAGCAGTCCGGACAGGGCAGCAGATACGCAGTATTTT
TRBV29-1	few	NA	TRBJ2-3	CSVVPLTDTQYF	TGCAGCGTTGTTCCCCTCACAGATACGCAGTATTTT
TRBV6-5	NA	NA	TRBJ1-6	CASRLRGLNSPLHF	TGTGCCAGCAGGCTCAGGGGACTGAATTCACCCCTCCACTTT
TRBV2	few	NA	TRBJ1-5	CASSEWVFGNQPQHF	TGTGCCAGCAGCGAGTGGGTTTTCGGCAATCAGCCCCAGCATTTT
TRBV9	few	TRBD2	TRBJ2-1	CASSVVKRGGPGEQFF	TGTGCCAGCAGCGTAGTGAAGCGGGGGGGCCCCGGTGAGCAGTTCTTC
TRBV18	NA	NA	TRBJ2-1	CASSPTSGAEVQFF	TGTGCCAGCTCACCAACTTCGGGCGCGGAGGTTCAGTTCTTC
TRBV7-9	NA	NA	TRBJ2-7	CASRREGDGSYEQYF	TGTGCCAGCAGGAGGGAGGGGGACGGCTCCTACGAGCAGTACTTC
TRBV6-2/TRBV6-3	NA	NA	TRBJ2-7	CASSYSNQEKTYEQYF	TGTGCCAGCAGTTACTCGAATCAGGAGAAAACCTACGAGCAGTACTTC
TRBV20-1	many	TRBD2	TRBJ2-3	CSAAEREEGADTQYF	TGCAGTGCCGCAGAGCGGGAGGAAGGTGCAGATACGCAGTATTTT
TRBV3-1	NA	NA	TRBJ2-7	CASSQKGPDEQYF	TGTGCCAGCAGCCAAAAGGGTCCTGACGAGCAGTACTTC
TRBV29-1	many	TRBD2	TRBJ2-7	CSTRTSHEEQYF	TGCAGCACCCGGACTAGCCATGAGGAGCAGTACTTC
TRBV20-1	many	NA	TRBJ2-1	CSAPLQGSYNEQFF	TGCAGTGCTCCCCTCCAGGGCTCCTACAATGAGCAGTTCTTC
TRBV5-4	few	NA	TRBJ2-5	CASSLVPDAETQYF	TGTGCCAGCAGCTTGGTTCCTGACGCGGAGACCCAGTACTTC
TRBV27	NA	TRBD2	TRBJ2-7	CASSRGGDHEQYF	TGTGCCAGCTCCCGGGGAGGGGACCACGAGCAGTACTTC
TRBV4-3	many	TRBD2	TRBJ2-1	CASSQETSGNNNEQFF	TGCGCCAGCAGCCAAGAGACTAGCGGGAACAACAATGAGCAGTTCTTC
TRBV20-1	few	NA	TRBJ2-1	CSASARSSYNEQFF	TGCAGTGCTAGCGCCCGAAGCTCCTACAATGAGCAGTTCTTC
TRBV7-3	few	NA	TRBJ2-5	CASSSLDEETQYF	TGTGCCAGCAGCTCATTGGACGAGGAGACCCAGTACTTC
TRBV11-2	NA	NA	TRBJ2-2	CASSFQGGVTGELFF	TGTGCCAGCAGCTTTCAGGGGGGGGTAACCGGGGAGCTGTTTTTT
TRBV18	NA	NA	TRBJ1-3	CASSPNTGRGSGNTIYF	TGTGCCAGCTCACCCAATACCGGACGGGGCTCTGGAAACACCATATATTTT
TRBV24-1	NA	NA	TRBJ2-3	CATSERNQERADTQYF	TGTGCCACCAGTGAACGGAATCAGGAGAGAGCAGATACGCAGTATTTT
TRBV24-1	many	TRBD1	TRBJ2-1	CATSDLSGTGFAEQFF	TGTGCCACCAGTGATTTATCCGGGACAGGGTTTGCTGAGCAGTTCTTC
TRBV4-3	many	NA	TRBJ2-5	CASSQEGRDGETQYF	TGCGCCAGCAGCCAAGAAGGCAGGGATGGGGAGACCCAGTACTTC
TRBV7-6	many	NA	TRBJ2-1	CASSLALTTNEQFF	TGTGCCAGCAGCTTAGCGCTCACGACCAATGAGCAGTTCTTC